The clone carrying this TCR beta chain was seen repeatedly, ten times or more. Its matching antigen is unknown. The read comes to an end 3 residues before the CDR3 does, leaving the germline J gene to fill in the end. This specimen belongs to a study of T cell clonality in common variable immunodeficiency. Study-wide findings and caveats: Compared with controls, CVID subjects had fewer shared TCRbeta clones.

The repertoire was sequenced with immunoSEQ multiplex PCR; TCRdb's copy has only in-frame clones and lacks some. The counts give over 45,000 clones, none of them seen only once; about 2% is held by the top ten. The germline gives CDR1 WNHNN, CDR2 SYGVQD (reference sequence). The CDR3 runs to 17 residues. The junction had 7 bases not matched to a gene; V was cut back by 5 bases and J by 0 bases. The clonotype was recovered from a person between 18 and 75 years old in good health. Sequenced sample: peripheral blood mononuclear cells. The chain links TRBV10-1 to TRBJ1-6; 7 nucleotides line up with TRBD1. The part of the CDR3 DNA that was read is TGCGCCAGCAGTCCGACAGGGTCTAGCTCCTATAATTCACCC. Translating gives CASSPTGSSSYNSP. The complete CDR3 reads CASSPTGSSSYNSPLHF.